Listed below are T cell receptor beta chains from one sample, sequenced in a study of high-grade serous ovarian cancer treatment subgroups. Generated by immunoSEQ multiplex PCR, the TCRdb table keeps only in-frame clones and is missing some. The sample includes about 5,000 clones, nearly 80% seen only once; the top ten take roughly a tenth. Material for sequencing was tumor tissue. The origin of the receptors is a human donor with high-grade serous ovarian cancer. Each CDR3 is given with its conserved first and last residue. The D gene is left open where the match is weak. Size is stated for part of the rows, as once, few or many counts, or as a class when the clone is expanded.

clone size,D gene,V gene,J gene,CDR3 DNA,CDR3 protein
few,NA,TRBV7-9,TRBJ1-1,TGTGCCAGCAGCTTTCACGGGAACACTGAAGCTTTCTTT,CASSFHGNTEAFF
NA,NA,TRBV30,TRBJ2-3,TGTGCCTGGAGTCGGACGTATTATACGCAGTATTTT,CAWSRTYYTQYF
NA,TRBD1,TRBV6-1,TRBJ1-1,TGTGCCAGCAGTGAACAGGGGGCGCAGTCTGAAGCTTTCTTT,CASSEQGAQSEAFF
NA,TRBD1,TRBV7-6,TRBJ2-2,TGTGCCAGCAGCTTATCAGGGGGCCTCACCGGGGAGCTGTTTTTT,CASSLSGGLTGELFF
NA,TRBD2,TRBV2,TRBJ2-7,TGTGCCAGCAGTGAGATGGTGGGAGGGCCCTACGAGCAGTACTTC,CASSEMVGGPYEQYF
once,NA,TRBV29-1,TRBJ2-1,TGCAGCGTTGACTCTAAGAGCTCCTACAATGAGCAGTTCTTC,CSVDSKSSYNEQFF
once,NA,TRBV7-2,TRBJ2-7,TGTGCCAGCAGCTTAGGTCACCCCGCCCGGGAGCAGTACTTC,CASSLGHPAREQYF
NA,NA,TRBV2,TRBJ2-4,TGTGCCAGCGCCCCCAGGGAGCTGGCCAAAAACATTCAGTACTTC,CASAPRELAKNIQYF
NA,NA,TRBV28,TRBJ1-2,TGTGCCAGCAGTCCGACCCGAGGGTCCCATGGCTACACCTTC,CASSPTRGSHGYTF
NA,TRBD1,TRBV7-9,TRBJ1-1,TGTGCCAGCAGCTTAGCGTTAGGACAGGGGGACACTGAAGCTTTCTTT,CASSLALGQGDTEAFF
NA,NA,TRBV6-5,TRBJ2-3,TGTGCCAGCGGATATAAGGGACGAACGCAGTATTTT,CASGYKGRTQYF
few,NA,TRBV5-1,TRBJ1-6,TGCGCCAGCAGCTCATTGGCGGTGGGGGCGGGTGGTTCACCCCTCCACTTT,CASSSLAVGAGGSPLHF
NA,NA,TRBV5-1,TRBJ2-1,TGCGCCAGCAGCTTGGGGGGCAGGGGGGCCTATGAGCAGTTCTTC,CASSLGGRGAYEQFF
NA,TRBD1,TRBV6-1,TRBJ1-1,TGTGCCAGCGGGGACAGGTCAGAAGCTTTCTTT,CASGDRSEAFF
NA,NA,TRBV18,TRBJ1-5,TGTGCCAGCTCTTTTCAGCATAGCAATCAGCCCCAGCATTTT,CASSFQHSNQPQHF
NA,NA,TRBV9,TRBJ2-6,TGTGCCAGCAGCCCGCGGGACAGCTCTGGGGCCAACGTCCTGACTTTC,CASSPRDSSGANVLTF
NA,NA,TRBV5-1,TRBJ2-1,TGCGCCAGCAGCTTGAATTCGAATGAGCAGTTCTTC,CASSLNSNEQFF
NA,NA,TRBV27,TRBJ1-1,TGTGCCAGCAGTTTAGGAGGGTTCAACACTGAAGCTTTCTTT,CASSLGGFNTEAFF
once,NA,TRBV7-2,TRBJ1-4,TGTGCCAGCAGCTTAGATTCGCAGAGCGGTGAAAAACTGTTTTTT,CASSLDSQSGEKLFF
NA,TRBD2,TRBV7-9,TRBJ2-3,TGTGCCAGCAGCGAGTGGATGGGGACTAGCGGGAGGACAGATACGCAGTATTTT,CASSEWMGTSGRTDTQYF
once,NA,TRBV28,TRBJ2-7,TGTGCCAGCAGTTGGGACGGTCCATACGAGCAGTACTTC,CASSWDGPYEQYF
medium-sized,TRBD1,TRBV5-1,TRBJ1-1,TGCGCCAGCAGCACCCAACAGGGGAGGGCTGAAGCTTTCTTT,CASSTQQGRAEAFF
NA,TRBD2,TRBV7-9,TRBJ2-1,TGTGCCAGCAGCCTGGGACTAGCGGGGGGCTCGAGCTCCTACAATGAGCAGTTCTTC,CASSLGLAGGSSSYNEQFF
NA,NA,TRBV10-3,TRBJ2-3,TGTGCCATCAGTGGTTTAGATACGCAGTATTTT,CAISGLDTQYF
NA,NA,TRBV30,TRBJ1-2,TGTGCCTGGAGTCTCACAATGGGCTACACCTTC,CAWSLTMGYTF
few,NA,TRBV7-2,TRBJ1-6,TGTGCCAGCAGCTTAGGAGTCTTCGGGGGCTATAATTCACCCCTCCACTTT,CASSLGVFGGYNSPLHF
NA,TRBD2,TRBV10-3,TRBJ2-7,TGTGCCATCAGCCCCCTACTAGCGGTCTACGAGCAGTACTTC,CAISPLLAVYEQYF
few,NA,TRBV7-8,TRBJ2-5,TGTGCCAGCAGCCCCAGACAGGGCCCTTCGGGGGAGCAGTACTTC,CASSPRQGPSGEQYF
NA,TRBD2,TRBV30,TRBJ2-5,TGTGCCTGGAGCCCCCCTCTAGCGGTCAAGACCCAGTACTTC,CAWSPPLAVKTQYF
NA,NA,TRBV7-9,TRBJ2-7,TGTGCCAGCAGCTTAGGGAACAGGGCCCTGTCCTACGAGCAGTACTTC,CASSLGNRALSYEQYF
NA,NA,TRBV19,TRBJ1-1,TGTGCCAGTAGTAAGGAGGTCCAGAACACTGAAGCTTTCTTT,CASSKEVQNTEAFF
once,TRBD2,TRBV25-1,TRBJ2-7,TGTGCCAGCAGTGACTCGAGACTAGCGGGAGTCTGGGGTTCAGTGCAGTACTTC,CASSDSRLAGVWGSVQYF